Shown below are 11 T cell receptor beta chains from a single sample sequenced in a study of T-cell reconstitution after alpha-beta-depleted transplantation in children. Preparation of the TCRbeta library was carried out with unique molecular identifiers. One entry per CDR3 protein results from TCRdb running MiXCR on the PCR reads. This sample has around 380,000 distinct CDR3 sequences, with roughly a tenth found just once. This specimen was PBMCs from the stem cell graft donor, taken from the stem cell graft. These receptors all stem from a human donor who donated a stem cell graft to a child with acute myeloid leukemia.

This clonotype has just a few counts. The chain combines TRBV5-5 with TRBJ2-1; a weak D match, TRBD1 (5 bases). CDR1 is SGHKS and CDR2 is YYEKEE in the germline V gene (reference sequence). The V end was cut by 0 bases, the J end by 6 bases, with 7 bases between. CDR3 length: 13 residues. The DNA for the CDR3 is TGTGCCAGCAGCTTGGCAGGGTTCAATGAGCAGTTCTTC. Protein: CASSLAGFNEQFF.

This clonotype has just a few counts. The chain carries TRBV29-1 and TRBJ1-4; tentatively, D is TRBD1 (5 bases). CDR1 is SQVTM, CDR2 ANQGSEA, per germline. CDR3 length: 13 amino acids. V lost 7 bases, J lost 8 bases, and 17 bases lay in between. The CDR3 bases are TGCAGCGCCTTGGGGCGCGCGGGGGAAAAACTGTTTTTT. Its protein is CSALGRAGEKLFF.

The gene calls are TRBV5-1 and TRBJ2-1, with D unresolved. V dropped 0 bases and J dropped 0 bases, with 10 bases sitting between them. Germline CDR1 reads SGHRS; CDR2 reads YFSETQ. This CDR3 is built from 16 residues. CDR3 sequence reads: CASSLARQPSYNEQFF. CDR3 coding DNA: TGCGCCAGCAGCTTGGCCCGGCAGCCCTCCTACAATGAGCAGTTCTTC.

There are many counts of this clonotype. The CDR3 DNA sequence: TGTGCCAGCAGTTTATCCTGGACAGGGGGAACAGATACGCAGTATTTT. Its translation is CASSLSWTGGTDTQYF. The chain carries TRBV27 and TRBJ2-3, with 10 bases lining up with TRBD1. The CDR3 has 16 amino acids. CDR1 MNHEY and CDR2 SMNVEV come from the germline V gene (reference sequence). The V segment lost 0 bases and the J segment 3 bases; nucleotides outside the gene matches: 3.

The J gene is TRBJ2-7, the V gene TRBV6-2 or TRBV6-3; 8 nucleotides align to TRBD1. Germline CDR1 MNHEY, CDR2 SVGEGT. The length of the CDR3 is 14 residues. V dropped 0 bases and J dropped 4; count of bases not matched to a gene: 2. The CDR3 bases are TGTGCCAGCAGTTACTCGGGGGACAGGTACGAGCAGTACTTC. It yields the protein CASSYSGDRYEQYF.

This clonotype has just a few counts. The gene calls are TRBV4-1 and TRBJ1-4, with TRBD1 matching 7 bases. This CDR3 spans 16 amino acids. The germline gives CDR1 MGHRA, CDR2 YSYEKL. V shed 2 bases and J 5 bases; nucleotides not matched to a gene: 8. CDR3 in amino acids: CASSQPGTEINEKLFF. CDR3 in DNA: TGCGCCAGCAGCCAACCAGGGACAGAGATAAATGAAAAACTGTTTTTT.

The chain has TRBV20-1 and TRBJ1-4; TRBD1 is a possible D gene (5 bases). Per the germline V gene, CDR1 is DFQATT and CDR2 is SNEGSKA (reference sequence). The CDR3 is 13 amino acids. Between the trimmed V and J ends, which lost 5 bases and 2 bases, there was a span of 9 bases. The CDR3 nucleotides read TGCAGTGCTTCAGGGTGGACTAATGAAAAACTGTTTTTT. Its translation is CSASGWTNEKLFF.

This clonotype was seen only a few times. This chain uses TRBV2 with TRBJ1-1; unclear D gene. Germline CDR1 SNHLY, CDR2 FYNNEI. Trimming stripped 8 bases from V and 10 bases from J, with 11 bases between. The CDR3 has 10 residues. The CDR3 nucleotides read TGTGCCAGCCATGACTTACCAGCTTTCTTT. It specifies CASHDLPAFF.

This clonotype showed up many times. The chain uses TRBV9 and TRBJ2-3, with 12 positions matching TRBD1. J gave up 2 bases and V 4 bases, and 8 bases lay outside the gene matches. Germline V CDR1 and CDR2: SGDLS, YYNGEE. The CDR3 totals 17 residues. The CDR3 spells CASSLTGQGAITDTQYF. CDR3 nucleotide sequence: TGTGCCAGCAGCCTAACGGGACAGGGGGCAATCACAGATACGCAGTATTTT.

In its sample, this clonotype was seen a few times. This sequence joins TRBV5-1 and TRBJ2-3; D not resolved. Germline loops: CDR1 SGHRS, CDR2 YFSETQ. The CDR3 is 13 amino acids. V was trimmed by 0 bases and J by 6 bases, leaving 8 bases between them. The CDR3 nucleotides are TGCGCCAGCAGCTTGGACGGCTTGGATACGCAGTATTTT. Translated: CASSLDGLDTQYF.

A few counts support this clonotype. The V call is TRBV20-1, the J call TRBJ1-2, with 8 nucleotides matching TRBD1. CDR1 DFQATT and CDR2 SNEGSKA come from the germline V gene (reference sequence). Germline trimming cut 0 bases from V and 2 bases from J; bases unmatched to any gene: 2. The CDR3 sequence is 14 residues long. CDR3 coding DNA: TGCAGTGCTAGAGAACAGGGGGGGAACTATGGCTACACCTTC. Amino acid sequence: CSAREQGGNYGYTF.